This T cell receptor (beta chain) was sequenced during a study of PD-1 blockade in classical Hodgkin lymphoma. General study findings and limits: Exclusion covered patients beginning nivolumab under 1 year post-ASCT.

A remark on this clone: Its antigen is currently unknown.

Every patient had relapsed following autologous stem cell transplantation, and cohorts differed in brentuximab vedotin exposure. Some clones are missing from TCRdb's copy, which holds only in-frame ones; the method was immunoSEQ multiplex PCR. The sample carries roughly 70,000 clones, 71% recorded once. The CDR3 contains 14 residues. Germline V CDR1 and CDR2: SGDLS, YYNGEE. V was shortened by 4 bases and J by 2 bases, with 10 bases between the two germline ends. The source of this sequence is a human donor with classical Hodgkin lymphoma. Sequenced here: peripheral blood mononuclear cells (PBMCs), sampled before the second cycle of nivolumab. V usage is TRBV9 and J usage is TRBJ1-3; D not certain. The CDR3 DNA reads as TGTGCCAGCAGCCCCCATGGGGCTGGAAACACCATATATTTT. Amino acids: CASSPHGAGNTIYF.